The rows below give T cell receptor beta chains drawn from one sample of a study of CD8+CD57+ T cells in acquired aplastic anemia. A single record per CDR3 protein comes from TCRdb applying MiXCR to the reads. The sample has around 430,000 distinct CDR3 sequences, around 32% seen once. The source material was sorted CD4+, CD8+, or CD8+CD57+ T cells (not recorded which) from PBMCs. The receptors derive from a human donor with aplastic anemia. CDR3s leave out the opening cysteine and the closing phenylalanine or tryptophan. Fields, in order: clone size, V gene, CDR3 protein. The listing skips clone size in some rows; elsewhere it reads once, few, many or a size class.

>few|TRBV2
ASGWTSELETQY
>many|TRBV19
ASSFMGRANYGYT
>few|TRBV30
AWSPGSDNSPLH
>-|TRBV6-2/TRBV6-3
ASYRGTEAF
>-|TRBV11-2
ASSDWTGRWYGYT
>many|TRBV9
ASSARDSSRSEQY
>-|TRBV6-5
ASSYQNIQY
>few|TRBV2
ASTSGDSGNTIY
>-|TRBV2
ASSVQSTQY
>-|TRBV6-2/TRBV6-3
ASSWDTSNQPQH
>-|TRBV5-1
ASSLVTGTGELF
>-|TRBV6-1
ASRNRGQTYEQY
>-|TRBV4-3
ASSYQGTGANVLT
>-|TRBV15
ATSRDRHRQAGDTDTQY
>-|TRBV7-9
ASSLGSGTGANVPT